This entry is about one T cell receptor beta chain. V lost 8 bases and J 1 base, leaving 17 bases between the germline ends. The CDR3 contains 15 residues. Germline loops: CDR1 SNHLY, CDR2 FYNNEI. The data derive from a study of blood T cell repertoires in COVID-19. Using immunoSEQ multiplex PCR, the repertoire was profiled, and TCRdb retains in-frame clones only, with some absent. The sample consists of about 440,000 clones, about 91% of them appearing once. The J gene is TRBJ1-1, the V gene TRBV2; D gene unclear. Sequencing was done on a sample of peripheral blood. The clonotype originates from a woman between 50 and 59 years old with COVID-19, enrolled during active disease. CDR3 loop: CASRSSGPRNTEAFF. The CDR3 coding sequence is TGTGCCAGCCGGTCGTCGGGTCCGCGGAACACTGAAGCTTTCTTT.